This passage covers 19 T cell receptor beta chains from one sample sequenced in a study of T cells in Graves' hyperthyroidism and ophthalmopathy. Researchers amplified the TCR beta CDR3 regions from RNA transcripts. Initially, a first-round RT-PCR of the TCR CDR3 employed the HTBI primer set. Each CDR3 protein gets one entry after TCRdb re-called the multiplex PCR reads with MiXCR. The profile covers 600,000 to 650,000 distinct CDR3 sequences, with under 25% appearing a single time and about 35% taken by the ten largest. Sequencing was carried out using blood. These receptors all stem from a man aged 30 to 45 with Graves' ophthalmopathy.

CDR3 loop: CASSSNGSPYEQYF. DNA for the CDR3: TGTGCCAGCAGCTCCAACGGGTCACCATACGAGCAGTACTTC. The V and J genes are TRBV6-2 or TRBV6-3 and TRBJ2-7; D gene uncertain. V lost 6 bases and J 4 bases, leaving 16 bases between the germline ends. This CDR3 comprises 14 residues. Germline CDR1 is MNHEY and CDR2 is SVGEGT.

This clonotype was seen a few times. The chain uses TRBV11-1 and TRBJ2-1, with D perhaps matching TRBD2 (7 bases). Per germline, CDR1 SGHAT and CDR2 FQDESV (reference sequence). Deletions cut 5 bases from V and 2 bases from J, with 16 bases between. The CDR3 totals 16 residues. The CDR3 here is CASSPQGGRAYNEQFF. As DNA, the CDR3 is TGTGCCAGCAGCCCCCAAGGGGGGAGGGCCTACAATGAGCAGTTCTTC.

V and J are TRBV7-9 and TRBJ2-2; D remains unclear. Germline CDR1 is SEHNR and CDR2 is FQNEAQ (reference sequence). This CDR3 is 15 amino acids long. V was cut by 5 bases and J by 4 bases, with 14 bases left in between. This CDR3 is CASSPKATPTGELFF. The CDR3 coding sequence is TGTGCCAGCAGCCCCAAGGCGACACCCACCGGGGAGCTGTTTTTT. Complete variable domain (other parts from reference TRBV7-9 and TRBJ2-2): DTGVSQNPRHKITKRGQNVTFRCDPISEHNRLYWYRQTLGQGPEFLTYFQNEAQLEKSRLLSDRFSAERPKGSFSTLEIQRTEQGDSAMYLCASSPKATPTGELFFGEGSRLTVL.

The chain's CDR3 is CASSGQHNSPLHF. In DNA form, the CDR3 reads TGTGCCAGCAGCGGACAGCATAATTCACCCCTCCACTTT. This rearrangement joins TRBV28 to TRBJ1-6, with D possibly matching TRBD1 (6 bases). The CDR3 has 13 residues. Per germline, CDR1 MDHEN and CDR2 SYDVKM. Deletions cut 6 bases from V and 5 bases from J, with 8 bases between.

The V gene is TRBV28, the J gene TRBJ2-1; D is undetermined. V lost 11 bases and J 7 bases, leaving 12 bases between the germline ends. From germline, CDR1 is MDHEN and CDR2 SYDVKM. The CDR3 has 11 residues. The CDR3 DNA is TGTGCCGTCCGCCGAGCAAATGAGCAGTTCTTC. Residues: CAVRRANEQFF.

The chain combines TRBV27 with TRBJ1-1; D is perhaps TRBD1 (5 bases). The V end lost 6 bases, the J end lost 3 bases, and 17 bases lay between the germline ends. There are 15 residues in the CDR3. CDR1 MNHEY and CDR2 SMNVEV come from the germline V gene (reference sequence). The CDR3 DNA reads TGTGCCAGCAGCCGTAGGGACTGGGGGGACACTGAAGCTTTCTTT. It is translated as CASSRRDWGDTEAFF.

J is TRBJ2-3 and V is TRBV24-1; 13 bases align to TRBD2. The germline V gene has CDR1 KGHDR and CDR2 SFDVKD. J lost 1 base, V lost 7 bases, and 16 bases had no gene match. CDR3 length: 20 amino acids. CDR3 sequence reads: CATSFPGLAGYVLGTDTQYF. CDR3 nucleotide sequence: TGTGCCACCAGCTTCCCGGGACTAGCGGGATATGTTTTGGGCACAGATACGCAGTATTTT.

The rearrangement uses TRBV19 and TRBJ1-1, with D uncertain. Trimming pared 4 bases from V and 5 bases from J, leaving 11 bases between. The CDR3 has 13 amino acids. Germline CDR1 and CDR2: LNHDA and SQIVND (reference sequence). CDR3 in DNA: TGTGCCAGTAGTAACACTATGAGGACTGAAGCTTTCTTT. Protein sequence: CASSNTMRTEAFF.

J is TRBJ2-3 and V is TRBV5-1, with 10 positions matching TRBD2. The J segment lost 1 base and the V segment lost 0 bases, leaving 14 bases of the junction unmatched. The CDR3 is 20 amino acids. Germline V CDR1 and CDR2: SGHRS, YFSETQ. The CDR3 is CASSLERGLAEQPRTDTQYF. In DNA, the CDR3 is TGCGCCAGCAGCTTGGAAAGAGGACTAGCGGAACAACCTCGCACAGATACGCAGTATTTT.

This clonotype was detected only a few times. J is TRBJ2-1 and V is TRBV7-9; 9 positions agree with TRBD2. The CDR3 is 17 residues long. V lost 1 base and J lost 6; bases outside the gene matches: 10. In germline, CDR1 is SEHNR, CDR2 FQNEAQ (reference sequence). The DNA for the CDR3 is TGTGCCAGCAGCTTAGAAGGCCCGGGCGGGAGGGCCAATGAGCAGTTCTTC. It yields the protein CASSLEGPGGRANEQFF. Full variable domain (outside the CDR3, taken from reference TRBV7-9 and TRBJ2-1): DTGVSQNPRHKITKRGQNVTFRCDPISEHNRLYWYRQTLGQGPEFLTYFQNEAQLEKSRLLSDRFSAERPKGSFSTLEIQRTEQGDSAMYLCASSLEGPGGRANEQFFGPGTRLTVL.

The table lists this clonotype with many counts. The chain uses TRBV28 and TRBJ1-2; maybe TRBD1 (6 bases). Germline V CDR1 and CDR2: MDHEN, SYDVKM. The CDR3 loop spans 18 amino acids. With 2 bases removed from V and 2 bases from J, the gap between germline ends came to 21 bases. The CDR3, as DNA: TGTGCCAGCAGTTTAAAGGAGGCCAGGGGAATAAGAAACTATGGCTACACCTTC. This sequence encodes CASSLKEARGIRNYGYTF.

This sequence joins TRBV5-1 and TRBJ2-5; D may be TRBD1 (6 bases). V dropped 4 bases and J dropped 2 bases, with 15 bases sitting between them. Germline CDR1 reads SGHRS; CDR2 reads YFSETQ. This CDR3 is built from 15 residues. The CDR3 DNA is TGCGCCAGCAGCCCCGGGACATCGTTTCAAGAGACCCAGTACTTC. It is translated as CASSPGTSFQETQYF. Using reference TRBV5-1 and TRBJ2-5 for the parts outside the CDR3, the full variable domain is KAGVTQTPRYLIKTRGQQVTLSCSPISGHRSVSWYQQTPGQGLQFLFEYFSETQRNKGNFPGRFSGRQFSNSRSEMNVSTLELGDSALYLCASSPGTSFQETQYFGPGTRLLVL.

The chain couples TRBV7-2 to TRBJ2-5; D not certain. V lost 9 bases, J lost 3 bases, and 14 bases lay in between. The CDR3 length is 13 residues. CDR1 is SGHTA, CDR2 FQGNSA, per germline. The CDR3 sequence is CASSMGNEETQYF. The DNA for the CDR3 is TGTGCCAGTAGTATGGGCAACGAAGAGACCCAGTACTTC. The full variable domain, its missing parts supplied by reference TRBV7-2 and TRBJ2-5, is GAGVSQSPSNKVTEKGKDVELRCDPISGHTALYWYRQSLGQGLEFLIYFQGNSAPDKSGLPSDRFSAERTGGSVSTLTIQRTQQEDSAVYLCASSMGNEETQYFGPGTRLLVL.

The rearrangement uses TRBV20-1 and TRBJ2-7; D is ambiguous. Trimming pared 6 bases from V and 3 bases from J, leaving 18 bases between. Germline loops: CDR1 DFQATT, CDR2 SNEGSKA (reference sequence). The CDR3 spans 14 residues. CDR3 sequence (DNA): TGCAGTGCCGAACCCGTGTGGAGTGTCTACGAGCAGTACTTC. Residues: CSAEPVWSVYEQYF.

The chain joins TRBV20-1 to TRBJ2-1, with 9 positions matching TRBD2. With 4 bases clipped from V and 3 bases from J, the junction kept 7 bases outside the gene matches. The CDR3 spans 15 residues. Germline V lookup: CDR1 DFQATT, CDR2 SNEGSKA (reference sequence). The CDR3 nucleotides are TGCAGTGCTATGGCCGCTAGCGGGATCTACAATGAGCAGTTCTTC. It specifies CSAMAASGIYNEQFF.

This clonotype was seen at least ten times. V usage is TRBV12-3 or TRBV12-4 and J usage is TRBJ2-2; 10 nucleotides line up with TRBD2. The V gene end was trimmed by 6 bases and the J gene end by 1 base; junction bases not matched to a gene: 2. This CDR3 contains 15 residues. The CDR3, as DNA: TGTGCCAGCAGCAGACTAGCGGGGAACACCGGGGAGCTGTTTTTT. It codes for CASSRLAGNTGELFF.

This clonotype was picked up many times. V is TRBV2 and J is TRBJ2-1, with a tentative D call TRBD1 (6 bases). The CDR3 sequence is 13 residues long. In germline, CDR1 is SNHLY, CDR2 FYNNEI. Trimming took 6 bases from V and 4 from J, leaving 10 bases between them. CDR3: CASRDTGYNEQFF. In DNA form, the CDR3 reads TGTGCCAGCAGGGACACAGGGTACAATGAGCAGTTCTTC.

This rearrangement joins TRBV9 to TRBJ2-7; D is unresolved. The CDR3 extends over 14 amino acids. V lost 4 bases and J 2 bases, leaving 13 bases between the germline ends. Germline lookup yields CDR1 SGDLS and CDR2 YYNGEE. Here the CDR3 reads CASSSGVGAYEQYF. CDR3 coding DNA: TGTGCCAGCAGCAGTGGCGTCGGAGCCTACGAGCAGTACTTC.

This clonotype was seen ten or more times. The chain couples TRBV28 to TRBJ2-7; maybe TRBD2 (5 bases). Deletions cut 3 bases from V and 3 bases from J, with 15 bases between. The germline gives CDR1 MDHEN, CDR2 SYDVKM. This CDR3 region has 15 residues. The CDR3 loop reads CASSFEGHRRYEQYF. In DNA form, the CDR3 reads TGTGCCAGCAGTTTTGAGGGCCATCGACGCTACGAGCAGTACTTC. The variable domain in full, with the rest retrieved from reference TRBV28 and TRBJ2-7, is DVKVTQSSRYLVKRTGEKVFLECVQDMDHENMFWYRQDPGLGLRLIYFSYDVKMKEKGDIPEGYSVSREKKERFSLILESASTNQTSMYLCASSFEGHRRYEQYFGPGTRLTVT.